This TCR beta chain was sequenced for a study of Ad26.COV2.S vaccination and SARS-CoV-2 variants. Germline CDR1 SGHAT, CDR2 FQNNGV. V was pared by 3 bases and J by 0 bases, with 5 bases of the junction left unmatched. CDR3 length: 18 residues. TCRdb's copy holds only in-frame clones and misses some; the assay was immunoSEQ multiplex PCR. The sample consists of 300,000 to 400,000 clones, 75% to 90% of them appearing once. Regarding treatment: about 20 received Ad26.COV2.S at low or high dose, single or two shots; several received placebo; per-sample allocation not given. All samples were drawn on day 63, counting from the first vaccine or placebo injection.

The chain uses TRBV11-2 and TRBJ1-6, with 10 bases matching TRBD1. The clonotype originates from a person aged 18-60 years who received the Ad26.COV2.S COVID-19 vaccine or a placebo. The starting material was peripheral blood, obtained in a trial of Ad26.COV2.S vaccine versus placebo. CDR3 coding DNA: TGTGCCAGCAGCTTGGCGAGGGACAGGGGCTCCTATAATTCACCCCTCCACTTT. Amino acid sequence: CASSLARDRGSYNSPLHF.